This T cell receptor beta chain was recovered during a study of T-cell reconstitution after alpha-beta-depleted transplantation in children. Findings and limits, study-wide: Several hundred expanded graft clones reportedly supplied alpha-beta T cells about two months after transplant. In some patients, recipient T cells and intrathymic progenitors surviving conditioning explained high day-60 diversity. Most T-cell counts and diversity one year after the transplant came from T cells that were newly produced.

The germline V gene has CDR1 SGHTA and CDR2 FQGNSA. The CDR3 runs 13 residues. With 0 bases removed from V and 10 bases from J, the gap between germline ends came to 10 bases. Library preparation (for TCRbeta) was performed with unique molecular identifiers. TCRdb recomputed calls from the PCR reads with MiXCR, one row per CDR3 protein. The sample lists approximately 980,000 distinct CDR3 sequences, under 30% seen once, with roughly 31% in the top ten. This clonotype came up a few times. Its antigen is not identified. This sequence was found in a boy under two years old who had a stem cell transplant for SCID, so the T cells may come from the graft donor. The chain combines TRBV7-2 with TRBJ2-1; D possibly uses TRBD1 or TRBD2 (5 bases each). Source: PBMCs, mostly from graft donor cells, taken 360 days after TCRalphabeta/CD19-depleted stem cell transplant. CDR3 nucleotide sequence: TGTGCCAGCAGCTTAGCGGGCTGGGACGAGCAGTTCTTC. It translates to CASSLAGWDEQFF.